This TCR beta chain was sequenced in a study of control samples from healthy donors and cancer patients. V was trimmed by 5 bases and J by 6 bases, leaving 14 bases between them. CDR3 length: 13 amino acids. Germline loops: CDR1 MNHEY, CDR2 SVGAGI. Generated by immunoSEQ multiplex PCR, the TCRdb table keeps only in-frame clones and is missing some. This sample has about 220,000 clones, with roughly 94% found just once. What was sequenced was blood. This chain connects TRBV6-5 to TRBJ2-7; either TRBD1 or TRBD2 may supply D (5 bases each). The sequence came from a man aged 50-60 years in good health. The CDR3 region is CASSTLWGFEQYF. CDR3 in DNA: TGTGCCAGCAGTACACTCTGGGGGTTCGAGCAGTACTTC.